This is a list of T cell receptor beta chains from one sample in a study of blood T cell repertoires in COVID-19. Some clones are missing from TCRdb's copy, which holds only in-frame ones; the method was immunoSEQ multiplex PCR. The sample yields roughly 140,000 clones, approximately 84% seen once. The specimen sequenced was peripheral blood. All receptors come from a woman older than 75 in a cohort sampled during active or convalescent COVID-19. The CDR3 runs from the conserved cysteine through the conserved F or W. D genes are given only for firm matches. Clone size is not always given. Where it is, it says once, few, many or a class for expanded clones.

j_call: TRBJ1-2; d_call: NA; clone_size: NA; v_call: TRBV9; cdr3_nt: TGTGCCAGCAGCGATCCGACAGCTAACTATGGCTACACCTTC; cdr3_aa: CASSDPTANYGYTF
j_call: TRBJ2-2; d_call: NA; clone_size: NA; v_call: TRBV28; cdr3_nt: TGTGCCAGCAGTTTTGAGGGGAGGGGGACCGGGGAGCTGTTTTTT; cdr3_aa: CASSFEGRGTGELFF
j_call: TRBJ1-6; d_call: NA; clone_size: NA; v_call: TRBV6-6; cdr3_nt: TGTGCCAGCAGTTATCAGGGTGAGAATTCACCCCTCCACTTT; cdr3_aa: CASSYQGENSPLHF
j_call: TRBJ2-1; d_call: NA; clone_size: NA; v_call: TRBV13; cdr3_nt: TGTGCCAGCAGCGAGACAGGCACACGCTCCTACAATGAGCAGTTCTTC; cdr3_aa: CASSETGTRSYNEQFF
j_call: TRBJ2-1; d_call: TRBD2; clone_size: NA; v_call: TRBV7-2; cdr3_nt: TGTGCCAGCAGCCCTACGACTAGCGGGGGGGCAGGCTACAATGAGCAGTTCTTC; cdr3_aa: CASSPTTSGGAGYNEQFF
j_call: TRBJ1-1; d_call: TRBD1; clone_size: once; v_call: TRBV3-1/TRBV3-2; cdr3_nt: TGTGCCAGCAGCCAGGGACAGGGCGGAACTGAAGCTTTCTTT; cdr3_aa: CASSQGQGGTEAFF
j_call: TRBJ1-1; d_call: NA; clone_size: NA; v_call: TRBV5-4; cdr3_nt: TGTGCCAGCAGCTTGGAGGCAGCTAGGGGGACTGAAGCTTTCTTT; cdr3_aa: CASSLEAARGTEAFF
j_call: TRBJ2-2; d_call: TRBD2; clone_size: once; v_call: TRBV29-1; cdr3_nt: TGCAGCGTTTCCATCCTAGCGGGATCAACCGGGGAGCTGTTTTTT; cdr3_aa: CSVSILAGSTGELFF
j_call: TRBJ1-1; d_call: NA; clone_size: NA; v_call: TRBV3-1/TRBV3-2; cdr3_nt: TGTGCCAGCAGCTCATACGCAGGGGAGACTGAAGCTTTCTTT; cdr3_aa: CASSSYAGETEAFF
j_call: TRBJ1-1; d_call: TRBD1; clone_size: NA; v_call: TRBV13; cdr3_nt: TGTGCCAGCAGCTTAGGGGACAGGGAGAACACTGAAGCTTTCTTT; cdr3_aa: CASSLGDRENTEAFF
j_call: TRBJ1-4; d_call: NA; clone_size: NA; v_call: TRBV11-2; cdr3_nt: TGTGCCAGCACCCTCTCCCGAACAGGTTTTGAAAAACTGTTTTTT; cdr3_aa: CASTLSRTGFEKLFF